Described below is a single T cell receptor (beta chain) sequence and its context. What it binds is not known. The TCR beta libraries were generated through quantitative 5'-RACE incorporating molecular barcodes. TCRdb passed the 5' RACE reads through MiXCR, listing each CDR3 protein once. The sample lists some 800,000 distinct CDR3 sequences, about 12% seen once, with 0.51% in the top ten. The data stem from a study of CD8 T cells in ankylosing spondylitis. The CDR3 has 13 residues. The V segment lost 6 bases and the J segment 5 bases; nucleotides outside the gene matches: 4. Germline CDR1 and CDR2: WSHSY and SAAADI. The study, taken as a whole, reports: One TCR beta motif, made up of eight highly homologous variants, appeared characteristic of ankylosing spondylitis blood.

Sequencing was done on a sample of blood, either unsorted or a sorted T cell fraction (not recorded which). The chain joins TRBV10-2 to TRBJ1-1; TRBD1 matches 9 bases. This clonotype was obtained from a male donor with ankylosing spondylitis. The CDR3 coding sequence is TGCGCCAGCAGCGGGACAGGGTATACTGAAGCTTTCTTT. Its protein is CASSGTGYTEAFF.